This T cell receptor (beta chain) was recovered during a study of beta chain features in type 1 diabetes. Study information: Investigators examined nearly 110,000,000 sorted cells across all samples.

Study findings and constraints: Researchers could not determine here whether HLA type influences TCRB rearrangement. For type 1 diabetes patients, VDJ junctions showed fewer insertions and more deletions.

Expressed TCRB transcripts were sequenced, since all the RNA that had been isolated was reverse transcribed. Here immunoSEQ multiplex PCR was the method, and the copy in TCRdb shows in-frame clones only, minus some. This table has around 400,000 clones, over 10% appearing once. Germline CDR1 is GTSNPN and CDR2 is SVGIG (reference sequence). The CDR3 runs to 14 residues. V lost 3 bases to trimming and J lost 5 bases; unmatched junction nucleotides: 9. With respect to this clone: Its antigen remains unidentified.

Sequenced: naive CD4+ T cells from blood. The chain combines TRBV30 with TRBJ2-7, with TRBD1 matching 8 bases. The receptor was derived from a man aged 18 to 30 in good health. CDR3 sequence: CAWRTQGAVDEQYF. DNA for the CDR3: TGTGCCTGGAGGACTCAGGGGGCGGTCGACGAGCAGTACTTC.